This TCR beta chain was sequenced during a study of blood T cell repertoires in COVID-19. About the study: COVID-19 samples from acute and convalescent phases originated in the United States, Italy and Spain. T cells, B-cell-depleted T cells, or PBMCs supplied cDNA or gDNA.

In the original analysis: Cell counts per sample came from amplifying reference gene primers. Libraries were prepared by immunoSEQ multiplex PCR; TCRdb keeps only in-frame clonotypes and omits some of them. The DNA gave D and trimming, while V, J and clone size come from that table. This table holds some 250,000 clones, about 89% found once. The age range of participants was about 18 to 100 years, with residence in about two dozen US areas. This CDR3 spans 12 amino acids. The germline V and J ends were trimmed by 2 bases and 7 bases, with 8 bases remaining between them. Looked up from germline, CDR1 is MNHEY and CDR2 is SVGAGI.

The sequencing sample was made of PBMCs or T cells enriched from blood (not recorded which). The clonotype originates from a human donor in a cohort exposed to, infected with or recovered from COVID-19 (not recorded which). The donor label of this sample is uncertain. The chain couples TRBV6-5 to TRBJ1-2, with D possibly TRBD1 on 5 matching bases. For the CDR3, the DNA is TGTGCCAGCAGTTACCTGGGGGGTGGCTACACCTTC. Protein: CASSYLGGGYTF.